What follows are 22 T cell receptor beta chains derived from one specimen sequenced in a study of blood T cells in healthy people across ages. Then a second PCR, running roughly 7 to 11 cycles, was carried out with a sample-barcoded 5' primer and a J-beta primer mix. TCRdb recomputed calls from the 5' RACE reads with MiXCR, one row per CDR3 protein. This sample has about 570,000 distinct CDR3 sequences, with roughly 29% found just once. The sequencing sample was made of blood. The source is a woman between 65 and 79 years old in good health.

The V call is TRBV19, the J call TRBJ2-3; D may be TRBD2 (7 bases). Germline-derived CDR1 and CDR2 are LNHDA and SQIVND (reference sequence). The CDR3 runs to 18 residues. V was trimmed by 3 bases and J by 0 bases, leaving 19 bases between them. The CDR3 spells CASSMGASGPLSTDTQYF. DNA for the CDR3: TGTGCCAGTAGTATGGGGGCTAGCGGACCTTTGAGCACAGATACGCAGTATTTT.

This clonotype was observed a few times. The rearrangement links TRBV29-1 to TRBJ1-5, with TRBD1 identical over 8 bases. J lost 1 base, V lost 5 bases, and 4 bases had no gene match. CDR3 length: 14 amino acids. The V gene's germline CDR1 is SQVTM and CDR2 ANQGSEA. CDR3 nucleotides: TGCAGCGTTCAGGGGGCCGGCAGCAATCAGCCCCAGCATTTT. Translated: CSVQGAGSNQPQHF.

This chain uses TRBV19 with TRBJ1-1; the D is unclear. Germline-derived CDR1 and CDR2 are LNHDA and SQIVND (reference sequence). This CDR3 contains 14 residues. Trimming took off 6 bases at V and 1 base at J, with 12 bases between the two ends. CDR3 sequence reads: CASSADRWNTEAFF. The DNA for the CDR3 is TGTGCCAGTAGCGCGGACCGGTGGAACACTGAAGCTTTCTTT.

This chain links TRBV19 with TRBJ1-5; perhaps TRBD1 as D (5 bases). This CDR3 contains 17 residues. The V end was cut by 5 bases, the J end by 2 bases, with 19 bases between. Germline lookup yields CDR1 LNHDA and CDR2 SQIVND (reference sequence). The CDR3 coding sequence is TGTGCCAGTAGTTGGGGGGAGGGTACAAGGGGCAATCAGCCCCAGCATTTT. Residues: CASSWGEGTRGNQPQHF.

This clonotype was seen a few times. The gene calls are TRBV5-6 and TRBJ2-7, with TRBD1 matching 9 bases. Germline-derived CDR1 and CDR2 are SGHDT and YYEEEE. The V and J ends lost 4 bases and 6 bases, in that order; junction bases with no gene match: 8. The CDR3 totals 14 residues. The CDR3 here is CASSTPGQGLEQYF. CDR3 bases: TGTGCCAGCAGCACACCGGGACAGGGACTCGAGCAGTACTTC.

Only a few counts were recorded for this clonotype. The gene calls are TRBV6-5 and TRBJ2-3, with 7 bases aligning to TRBD1. This CDR3 spans 15 amino acids. The V segment lost 2 bases and the J segment 3 bases; nucleotides outside the gene matches: 5. From germline, CDR1 is MNHEY and CDR2 SVGAGI. The CDR3 nucleotides are TGTGCCAGCAGTTACAGGGGGCCACCTACAGATACGCAGTATTTT. This sequence encodes CASSYRGPPTDTQYF.

This chain uses TRBV6-1 with TRBJ2-3; no definite D call. Trimming removed 0 bases from V and 3 bases from J, with 7 bases in between. The CDR3 is 14 amino acids. Per the germline V gene, CDR1 is MNHNS and CDR2 is SASEGT. CDR3 residues: CASSEARETDTQYF. The CDR3 DNA follows: TGTGCCAGCAGTGAAGCAAGGGAAACAGATACGCAGTATTTT.

The chain recombines TRBV2 with TRBJ2-3; D not resolved. V was pared by 5 bases and J by 6 bases, with 15 bases between. The CDR3 covers 14 residues. Germline V gives CDR1 SNHLY, CDR2 FYNNEI. CDR3 protein: CASSPGRASDTQYF. In nucleotides, the CDR3 is TGTGCCAGCAGTCCGGGCAGAGCGTCGGATACGCAGTATTTT.

The chain uses TRBV18 and TRBJ2-3, with D tentatively TRBD2 (6 bases). Germline lookup yields CDR1 KGHSH and CDR2 LQKENI. The V end was cut by 4 bases, the J end by 5 bases, with 19 bases between. CDR3 size: 16 residues. DNA for the CDR3: TGTGCCAGCTCACACGGCCGCGGGGCGCAGGGAGATACGCAGTATTTT. Its translation: CASSHGRGAQGDTQYF.

As to this clonotype: A read error may account for a junction end that differs from germline. This chain links TRBV7-9 with TRBJ2-3; D gene ambiguous. From germline, CDR1 is SEHNR and CDR2 FQNEAQ (reference sequence). The CDR3 has 13 amino acids. CDR3 in DNA: TGTGCCAGTAGCTTCTCTTTGAGGGATACGCAGTATTTT. This encodes CASSFSLRDTQYF.

The J gene is TRBJ2-2, the V gene TRBV7-7; no clear D. From germline, CDR1 is SSHAT and CDR2 FNYEAQ (reference sequence). Deletions cut 5 bases from V and 6 bases from J, with 10 bases between. CDR3 length: 13 residues. The CDR3 is CASSPGHPGELFF. The CDR3 bases are TGTGCCAGCAGCCCCGGCCACCCCGGGGAGCTGTTTTTT. Combining the CDR3 with reference TRBV7-7 and TRBJ2-2 gives the whole variable domain GAGVSQSPRYKVTKRGQDVTLRCDPISSHATLYWYQQALGQGPEFLTYFNYEAQPDKSGLPSDRFSAERPEGSISTLTIQRTEQRDSAMYRCASSPGHPGELFFGEGSRLTVL.

The J gene is TRBJ1-2, the V gene TRBV20-1; unclear D gene. The germline V gene encodes CDR1 DFQATT and CDR2 SNEGSKA (reference sequence). The CDR3 has 11 residues. V was trimmed by 3 bases and J by 8 bases, leaving 10 bases between them. CDR3 in amino acids: CSASLVGGYTF. The CDR3 region has the DNA TGCAGTGCTAGCCTGGTCGGAGGCTACACCTTC.

This chain links TRBV12-3 or TRBV12-4 with TRBJ2-1; TRBD1 is a possible D gene (6 bases). With 6 bases removed from V and 7 bases from J, the gap between germline ends came to 13 bases. The CDR3 consists of 13 residues. CDR3 DNA sequence: TGTGCCAGCAGCCCTAGGGGGATAAATGAGCAGTTCTTC. This gives the protein CASSPRGINEQFF.

This clonotype was observed a handful of times. The V call is TRBV20-1, the J call TRBJ2-5, with 12 positions matching TRBD1. The J call may be faulty, since TRBJ2-7 better matches the DNA end. CDR3 length: 16 residues. Per germline, CDR1 DFQATT and CDR2 SNEGSKA (reference sequence). CDR3 in amino acids: CSARDPTGTGGSEQYF. Written as DNA, the CDR3 is TGCAGTGCTAGAGATCCCACCGGGACAGGGGGCAGCGAGCAGTACTTC.

This clonotype was picked up a small number of times. The rearrangement uses TRBV5-1 and TRBJ1-2; TRBD1 matches 10 bases. Per the germline V gene, CDR1 is SGHRS and CDR2 is YFSETQ. The V and J ends lost 0 bases and 0 bases, in that order; junction bases with no gene match: 5. This CDR3 contains 17 residues. The DNA for the CDR3 is TGCGCCAGCAGCTTGGCCCCGACAGGGGGCACTAACTATGGCTACACCTTC. Translated, it gives CASSLAPTGGTNYGYTF.

A few counts support this clonotype. The chain employs TRBV3-1 and TRBJ2-5; 9 nucleotides match TRBD1. Germline V gene lookup returns CDR1 LGHDT and CDR2 YNNKEL (reference sequence). The CDR3 has 16 amino acids. With 4 bases clipped from V and 2 bases from J, the junction kept 8 bases outside the gene matches. The CDR3 coding sequence is TGTGCCAGCAGCCCCCGGACAGGGGTGAGGCAAGAGACCCAGTACTTC. This codes for CASSPRTGVRQETQYF.

This sequence joins TRBV7-9 and TRBJ2-1; tentative D call: TRBD1 (6 bases). Per germline, CDR1 SEHNR and CDR2 FQNEAQ (reference sequence). There are 16 residues in the CDR3. With 0 bases removed from V and 9 bases from J, the gap between germline ends came to 18 bases. The CDR3 region has the DNA TGTGCCAGCAGCTTAGCTACAGGGAACCCCAACAGTGAGCAGTTCTTC. It translates to CASSLATGNPNSEQFF.

This clonotype has more than one count but fewer than ten. The chain couples TRBV6-2 or TRBV6-3 to TRBJ2-5; 14 nucleotides match TRBD2. The junction had 11 bases not matched to a gene; V was cut back by 7 bases and J by 4 bases. Per the germline V gene, CDR1 is MNHEY and CDR2 is SVGEGT. This CDR3 has 17 amino acids. The CDR3 sequence: CASNPVGLAGDGETQYF. In DNA, the CDR3 is TGTGCCAGCAATCCGGTGGGACTAGCGGGAGACGGAGAGACCCAGTACTTC.

The V gene is TRBV6-2 or TRBV6-3, the J gene TRBJ1-3; D is unclear. There are 15 residues in the CDR3. V lost 5 bases and J 0 bases, leaving 11 bases between the germline ends. The germline V gene has CDR1 MNHEY and CDR2 SVGEGT. CDR3 region: CASSKSRISGNTIYF. For the CDR3, the DNA is TGTGCCAGCAGTAAGAGTCGGATCTCTGGAAACACCATATATTTT.

The gene calls are TRBV5-1 and TRBJ2-7; the match to TRBD2 covers 10 bases. Germline CDR1 SGHRS, CDR2 YFSETQ. V shed 2 bases and J 4 bases; nucleotides not matched to a gene: 3. The CDR3 is 14 residues long. The CDR3 DNA follows: TGCGCCAGCAGCTTCAAGACTAGCGGGTACGAGCAGTACTTC. It is translated as CASSFKTSGYEQYF. The full variable domain, completed using reference TRBV5-1 and TRBJ2-7, is KAGVTQTPRYLIKTRGQQVTLSCSPISGHRSVSWYQQTPGQGLQFLFEYFSETQRNKGNFPGRFSGRQFSNSRSEMNVSTLELGDSALYLCASSFKTSGYEQYFGPGTRLTVT.

Only a few counts were recorded for this clonotype. The chain combines TRBV12-3 or TRBV12-4 with TRBJ2-5; D uncertain. Near its end, the DNA agrees better with TRBJ2-7, so the J call may be wrong. CDR3 length: 15 residues. CDR3: CASSPSGSRSYEQYF. The DNA for the CDR3 is TGTGCCAGCAGTCCCTCCGGAAGTAGATCCTACGAGCAGTACTTC.

The chain couples TRBV4-2 to TRBJ1-2; tentative D call: TRBD1 (6 bases). CDR1 and CDR2 from the germline V gene are LGHNA and YNFKEQ. Trimming removed 0 bases at V and 4 bases at J, with 9 bases between. The CDR3 totals 14 residues. This CDR3 is CASSQEQGGYGYTF. The CDR3 coding sequence is TGTGCCAGCAGCCAAGAACAAGGGGGCTATGGCTACACCTTC.